This paragraph reports one TCR beta chain. Its antigen is still unknown. No quality values exist for individual bases; no much larger clone is one base distant. The immunoSEQ Assay, a bias-controlled multiplex PCR, was used to amplify TCRbeta CDR3 regions from genomic DNA. The authors' analysis ran thus. The number of nucleated cells in each sample was estimated from the amplification of reference gene primers within the assay. To quantify the absolute abundance of each unique TCRbeta CDR3 rearrangement, sequence reads were collapsed and filtered. For each sample, productive Simpson clonality was calculated by taking the square root of Simpson's diversity index across productive rearrangements. TCRdb retrieved this table from immuneACCESS and kept in-frame rearrangements only. Not all clones are present; in checked studies, unresolved V genes account for under half, and no reason is known for the remainder. That table is the source of V, J and clone size, and D and trimming were worked out from the DNA. Recorded for this sample are around 400,000 clones; around 87% of them occurred a single time. The ten largest clones add up to about 10% of the sample.

One collaborating source in Seattle enrolled patients while the patients were actively infected and followed the patients over time throughout the course of disease. Each collaborating institution followed its own protocols to collect whole blood in K2EDTA tubes. For TCRbeta analysis, collaborator samples were shipped as frozen whole blood, as isolated PBMCs, or as DNA extracted from either sample type. These data are taken from a study of blood T cell repertoires in COVID-19 (dated by TCRdb to 2018 to 2021). Background on the whole study: The collaborator samples originated in the United States, Italy and Spain and spanned the acute and convalescent phases of COVID-19. Nearly every sample came with metadata listing a de-identified subject ID, COVID-19 status, age in years and sex. Where HLA class I and class II types were available, the types were taken from metadata supplied by the sample provider, not from assay-based typing. The repertoires were made available in a free public database intended to serve as a resource for research on the immune response to SARS-CoV-2. Subjects who had been exposed to COVID-19, were actively infected with it, or had recovered from it provided the deeply sampled blood TCRbeta repertoires that made up the dataset. Samples came from the ongoing ImmuneRACE study (first 160 participants) plus 1,254 subjects from 6 global collaborators. The prospective study material was composed of cDNA or gDNA derived from T cells, B-cell-depleted T cells, or PBMCs.

General conclusions and limits of the study: How much clinical and demographic metadata was included differed by source and by participant, and the metadata was provided uncurated.

From the cysteine up to the phenylalanine, the CDR3 has a length of 14 residues. Only the CDR3 part of the read is kept: 42 bases, read in frame from the first base. Trimming removed 6 bases from V and 6 bases from J; the gene matches leave 8 bases unexplained. Sequences LNHDA (CDR1) and SQIVND (CDR2) are obtained from the germline V gene (reference sequence). The sequence joins TRBV19 to TRBJ2-7, and TRBD1 matches 10 of the central bases. The TCR comes from a woman in her twenties or thirties with COVID-19, enrolled during active disease. What was sequenced was peripheral blood. In nucleotide form, the sequence is TGTGCCAGTAGCTGGGACAGGGGATCCCTCGAGCAGTACTTC. Its translation reads: CASSWDRGSLEQYF. Reference TRBV19 and TRBJ2-7 genes cover what lies past the CDR3, so the full variable domain is DGGITQSPKYLFRKEGQNVTLSCEQNLNHDAMYWYRQDPGQGLRLIYYSQIVNDFQKGDIAEGYSVSREKKESFPLTVTSAQKNPTAFYLCASSWDRGSLEQYFGPGTRLTVT.